These 29 T cell receptor beta chains came from one sample sequenced in a study of graft-versus-host responses after intestinal transplantation. Sequencing used immunoSEQ multiplex PCR; TCRdb keeps in-frame clones, though not all of them. The sample has 88,000 or so clones, roughly 90% seen once; the top ten hold over 0.1%. These TCRs are of unknown antigen specificity. The sequenced sample was unstimulated CD4+ T cells sorted from spleen or lymph node cells, obtained before intestinal transplant. The receptor set was obtained from a human donor who received an intestinal transplant.

The chain carries TRBV10-2 and TRBJ2-7; 9 positions match TRBD1. Germline V gene sequence: CDR1 WSHSY, CDR2 SAAADI. The CDR3 length is 13 residues. After removal of 5 bases from V and 3 bases from J, the junction contained 2 bases not matched to a gene. CDR3 loop: CASSLTGGYEQYF. The CDR3 DNA reads as TGCGCCAGCAGTCTGACAGGGGGCTACGAGCAGTACTTC.

This chain connects TRBV18 to TRBJ2-5; D uncertain. The DNA end lines up better with TRBJ2-7; the J call may be wrong. Germline V gene data show CDR1 as KGHSH and CDR2 as LQKENI. The CDR3 has 13 residues. CDR3 nucleotide sequence: TGTGCCAGCTCACCACGGGCAGACTACGAGCAGTACTTC. Translating gives CASSPRADYEQYF.

The chain employs TRBV18 and TRBJ1-6, with 9 nucleotides matching TRBD1. From germline, CDR1 is KGHSH and CDR2 LQKENI. Trimming cost V 3 bases and J 10 bases; bases outside gene matches: 7. The CDR3 runs to 15 residues. The CDR3 sequence is CASSPGQGVGSPLHF. CDR3 DNA sequence: TGTGCCAGCTCACCGGGACAGGGTGTAGGATCACCCCTCCACTTT.

The chain joins TRBV7-3 to TRBJ2-3, with 7 positions matching TRBD2. This CDR3 spans 15 amino acids. V lost 7 bases and J lost 4; bases outside the gene matches: 11. The germline V gene has CDR1 SGHTA and CDR2 FQGTGA. The CDR3: CASTPAGVGADTQYF. In DNA, the CDR3 is TGTGCCAGCACCCCGGCGGGGGTAGGAGCAGATACGCAGTATTTT. The full variable domain, with the rest looked up from reference TRBV7-3 and TRBJ2-3, is GAGVSQTPSNKVTEKGKYVELRCDPISGHTALYWYRQSLGQGPEFLIYFQGTGAADDSGLPNDRFFAVRPEGSVSTLKIQRTERGDSAVYLCASTPAGVGADTQYFGPGTRLTVL.

The V and J genes are TRBV7-3 and TRBJ1-2; D is uncertain. The germline gives CDR1 SGHTA, CDR2 FQGTGA. CDR3 length equals 13 residues. Deletions cut 4 bases from V and 4 bases from J, with 10 bases between. This CDR3 is CASSSPQAYGYTF. The CDR3 DNA follows: TGTGCCAGCAGCTCCCCCCAGGCCTATGGCTACACCTTC.

The rearrangement joins TRBV11-3 to TRBJ2-7; perhaps TRBD2 as D (6 bases). The germline CDR1 and CDR2 sequences are SGHNT and YENEEA. Trimming removed 5 bases from V and 2 bases from J, with 13 bases in between. The CDR3 covers 14 residues. In nucleotides, the CDR3 is TGTGCCAGCAGCCCCCCGGGACTCCCCTACGAGCAGTACTTC. This encodes CASSPPGLPYEQYF. The variable domain in full, with the rest retrieved from reference TRBV11-3 and TRBJ2-7, is EAGVVQSPRYKIIEKKQPVAFWCNPISGHNTLYWYLQNLGQGPELLIRYENEEAVDDSQLPKDRFSAERLKGVDSTLKIQPAELGDSAVYLCASSPPGLPYEQYFGPGTRLTVT.

The chain has TRBV19 and TRBJ1-2; D is unresolved. Trimming left V 5 bases short and J 0 bases short, with 10 bases between. The germline V gene encodes CDR1 LNHDA and CDR2 SQIVND (reference sequence). This CDR3 has 14 amino acids. This chain's CDR3 is CASSPREANYGYTF. CDR3 in DNA: TGTGCCAGTAGTCCCCGGGAGGCTAACTATGGCTACACCTTC.

The chain uses TRBV5-6 and TRBJ2-5; D possibly corresponds to TRBD1 (6 bases). Looked up from germline, CDR1 is SGHDT and CDR2 is YYEEEE. The CDR3 is 14 amino acids. The V gene lost 4 bases and the J gene lost 11 bases, with 21 bases spanning the gap. CDR3 nucleotide sequence: TGTGCCAGCAGCCCCCAGGGGATCCTCTGGGAGCAGTACTTC. It yields the protein CASSPQGILWEQYF.

The chain combines TRBV5-4 with TRBJ1-2; 8 bases are a match to TRBD1. From germline, CDR1 is SGHNT and CDR2 YYREEE (reference sequence). Trimming took 4 bases from V and 5 from J; bases not matched to a gene: 10. CDR3 length: 15 residues. The CDR3 spells CASSLPTGAGYGYTF. CDR3 nucleotides: TGTGCCAGCAGCCTACCGACAGGGGCGGGGTATGGCTACACCTTC.

This chain joins TRBV5-1 and TRBJ2-7; the match to TRBD1 covers 7 bases. The germline CDR1 and CDR2 sequences are SGHRS and YFSETQ. The CDR3 runs to 15 residues. Trimming at V came to 0 bases and at J to 3 bases, leaving 6 bases not matched to a gene. The CDR3, as DNA: TGCGCCAGCAGCTTGGACGGGACAGACCTCTACGAGCAGTACTTC. It encodes CASSLDGTDLYEQYF. The variable domain in full, completed from reference TRBV5-1 and TRBJ2-7, reads KAGVTQTPRYLIKTRGQQVTLSCSPISGHRSVSWYQQTPGQGLQFLFEYFSETQRNKGNFPGRFSGRQFSNSRSEMNVSTLELGDSALYLCASSLDGTDLYEQYFGPGTRLTVT.

The chain combines TRBV7-9 with TRBJ2-7, with TRBD2 matching 11 bases. The V gene end was trimmed by 1 base and the J gene end by 2 bases; junction bases not matched to a gene: 4. The germline CDR1 and CDR2 sequences are SEHNR and FQNEAQ (reference sequence). The CDR3 consists of 16 residues. CDR3 residues: CASSLETSGGTYEQYF. CDR3 bases: TGTGCCAGCAGCTTAGAAACTAGCGGGGGAACCTACGAGCAGTACTTC.

This sequence joins TRBV6-5 and TRBJ1-6; 7 bases align to TRBD1. Per germline, CDR1 MNHEY and CDR2 SVGAGI. With 2 bases clipped from V and 9 bases from J, the junction kept 4 bases outside the gene matches. The CDR3 contains 14 residues. The CDR3 sequence: CASSYRQGGSPLHF. CDR3 DNA sequence: TGTGCCAGCAGTTACCGACAGGGTGGTTCACCCCTCCACTTT.

The rearrangement links TRBV11-1 to TRBJ1-1; tentative D call: TRBD1 (5 bases). Germline CDR1 is SGHAT and CDR2 is FQDESV (reference sequence). The CDR3 sequence is 15 residues long. With 5 bases removed from V and 0 bases from J, the gap between germline ends came to 13 bases. Written as DNA, the CDR3 is TGTGCCAGCAGCCAATGGGGGGGAGTGAACACTGAAGCTTTCTTT. Its protein is CASSQWGGVNTEAFF.

This clone was observed a few times. The rearrangement uses TRBV11-2 and TRBJ1-2, with D possibly TRBD1 on 5 matching bases. V lost 5 bases to trimming and J lost 4 bases, with 8 bases between them. There are 12 residues in the CDR3. Germline-derived CDR1 and CDR2 are SGHAT and FQNNGV. DNA of the CDR3: TGTGCCAGCAGCGCCGGGGGCTATGGCTACACCTTC. Its translation is CASSAGGYGYTF.

The chain uses TRBV7-6 and TRBJ1-1, with D perhaps TRBD1 (5 bases). The germline CDR1 and CDR2 sequences are SGHVS and FNYEAQ. V lost 5 bases, J lost 5 bases, and 6 bases lay in between. CDR3 length: 11 amino acids. The chain's CDR3 is CASSQGTEAFF. In nucleotides, the CDR3 is TGTGCCAGCAGCCAGGGAACTGAAGCTTTCTTT.

The chain employs TRBV2 and TRBJ1-6, with D unresolved. Germline-derived CDR1 and CDR2 are SNHLY and FYNNEI. This CDR3 is 13 amino acids long. Deletions cut 10 bases from V and 8 bases from J, with 15 bases between. The CDR3 spells CATTSFPDSPLHF. CDR3 bases: TGTGCCACCACCAGTTTCCCCGATTCACCCCTCCACTTT.

This clone was seen only a few times. The CDR3 reads CAALGGNTIYF. The CDR3 nucleotides are TGTGCCGCACTGGGCGGAAACACCATATATTTT. This chain connects TRBV6-5 to TRBJ1-3; D uncertain. Germline V CDR1 and CDR2: MNHEY, SVGAGI. V gave up 11 bases and J gave up 4 bases, with 9 bases separating them. This CDR3 spans 11 amino acids.

The chain joins TRBV15 to TRBJ1-1, with TRBD1 as a possible D gene (6 bases). The CDR3 has 15 residues. Per germline, CDR1 LNHNV and CDR2 YYDKDF (reference sequence). V was clipped by 0 bases and J by 1 base, with 9 bases between them. CDR3 region: CATSREGHPNTEAFF. DNA of the CDR3: TGTGCCACCAGCAGAGAGGGACACCCGAACACTGAAGCTTTCTTT.

This rearrangement joins TRBV2 to TRBJ1-2, with TRBD1 identical over 7 bases. Germline loops: CDR1 SNHLY, CDR2 FYNNEI. This CDR3 spans 14 amino acids. V was clipped by 2 bases and J by 1 base; unmatched bases: 1. CDR3 nucleotides: TGTGCCAGCAGTGAACCAGGGGGTAACTATGGCTACACCTTC. It codes for CASSEPGGNYGYTF.

V gene TRBV7-9 combines with J gene TRBJ1-2, with TRBD1 identical over 9 bases. CDR1 and CDR2 (germline): SEHNR, FQNEAQ (reference sequence). Losses at the gene ends were 5 bases for V and 9 bases for J; bases not matched to a gene: 7. The CDR3 sequence is 13 residues long. The chain's CDR3 is CASSLRDRARYTF. DNA of the CDR3: TGTGCCAGCAGCCTCCGGGACAGGGCCCGCTACACCTTC.

The chain employs TRBV5-5 and TRBJ2-1; 8 nucleotides agree with TRBD2. Germline CDR1 is SGHKS and CDR2 is YYEKEE (reference sequence). With V trimmed by 4 bases and J by 9 bases, 9 bases remained unmatched. CDR3 length: 14 amino acids. The CDR3 DNA reads TGTGCCAGCAGCCCGGGGACTAGTTTGGTTGAGCAGTTCTTC. Encoded protein: CASSPGTSLVEQFF.

The chain recombines TRBV15 with TRBJ2-6, with TRBD1 as a possible D gene (5 bases). V shed 4 bases and J shed 2 bases, with 6 bases lying between them. The CDR3 is made up of 14 amino acids. The germline V gene encodes CDR1 LNHNV and CDR2 YYDKDF (reference sequence). This CDR3 is CATSKGAGANVLTF. The CDR3, as DNA: TGTGCCACCAGCAAAGGGGCTGGGGCCAACGTCCTGACTTTC. Based on the CDR3 plus reference TRBV15 and TRBJ2-6, the full variable domain is DAMVIQNPRYQVTQFGKPVTLSCSQTLNHNVMYWYQQKSSQAPKLLFHYYDKDFNNEADTPDNFQSRRPNTSFCFLDIRSPGLGDTAMYLCATSKGAGANVLTFGAGSRLTVL.

The gene calls are TRBV19 and TRBJ1-5; D possibly corresponds to TRBD1 (6 bases). Germline V gene sequence: CDR1 LNHDA, CDR2 SQIVND (reference sequence). This CDR3 comprises 15 residues. V lost 3 bases and J 7 bases, leaving 16 bases between the germline ends. Here the CDR3 reads CASSIWQGMGQPQHF. In DNA form, the CDR3 reads TGTGCCAGTAGTATTTGGCAGGGGATGGGGCAGCCCCAGCATTTT. Full variable domain (rest looked up from reference TRBV19 and TRBJ1-5): DGGITQSPKYLFRKEGQNVTLSCEQNLNHDAMYWYRQDPGQGLRLIYYSQIVNDFQKGDIAEGYSVSREKKESFPLTVTSAQKNPTAFYLCASSIWQGMGQPQHFGDGTRLSIL.

V is TRBV19 and J is TRBJ1-5; D is unresolved. Trimming left V 4 bases short and J 3 bases short, with 4 bases between. The CDR3 sequence is 12 residues long. Germline V gene sequence: CDR1 LNHDA, CDR2 SQIVND (reference sequence). CDR3 in DNA: TGTGCCAGTAGTACAAACAATCAGCCCCAGCATTTT. Amino acid sequence: CASSTNNQPQHF.

In DNA, the CDR3 is TGTGCCAGCTCACCAGACAGGCATAATTCACCCCTCCACTTT. Amino acids: CASSPDRHNSPLHF. The rearrangement uses TRBV18 and TRBJ1-6, with D possibly matching TRBD1 (6 bases). Germline loops: CDR1 KGHSH, CDR2 LQKENI. V was trimmed by 2 bases and J by 5 bases, leaving 7 bases between them. The CDR3 sequence is 14 residues long.

The chain employs TRBV29-1 and TRBJ1-1; TRBD1 matches 7 bases. V trimming: 5 bases; J trimming: 11 bases; junction bases outside the gene matches: 17. The CDR3 consists of 14 residues. Germline V CDR1 and CDR2: SQVTM, ANQGSEA. The CDR3 region has the DNA TGCAGCGTTCCCCGAGCCCGGGACCCAGGGGGGGCTTTCTTT. Residues: CSVPRARDPGGAFF.

The chain couples TRBV7-9 to TRBJ1-3; 8 bases agree with TRBD1. Germline V gene sequence: CDR1 SEHNR, CDR2 FQNEAQ (reference sequence). The CDR3 is 16 amino acids. Trimming cost V 2 bases and J 4 bases; bases outside gene matches: 7. The CDR3 DNA reads TGTGCCAGCAGCTTACTGACAGGGGCAGGGGGAAACACCATATATTTT. This gives the protein CASSLLTGAGGNTIYF. The full variable domain, its missing parts supplied by reference TRBV7-9 and TRBJ1-3, is DTGVSQNPRHKITKRGQNVTFRCDPISEHNRLYWYRQTLGQGPEFLTYFQNEAQLEKSRLLSDRFSAERPKGSFSTLEIQRTEQGDSAMYLCASSLLTGAGGNTIYFGEGSWLTVV.

This rearrangement joins TRBV29-1 to TRBJ2-1; tentative D call: TRBD2 (7 bases). This CDR3 contains 16 residues. The V end lost 5 bases, the J end lost 0 bases, and 17 bases lay between the germline ends. CDR1 is SQVTM, CDR2 ANQGSEA, per germline. The CDR3 is CSVRGGEPNSYNEQFF. The CDR3 coding sequence is TGCAGCGTTAGGGGGGGGGAGCCGAACTCCTACAATGAGCAGTTCTTC.

The chain recombines TRBV5-4 with TRBJ2-3; TRBD1 matches at 11 bases. CDR3 length equals 15 residues. The germline V gene encodes CDR1 SGHNT and CDR2 YYREEE (reference sequence). Unmatched junction bases numbered 5, after V lost 4 bases and J lost 4 bases. The CDR3 is CASSAPGQGADTQYF. The CDR3 coding sequence is TGTGCCAGCAGCGCACCGGGACAGGGGGCAGATACGCAGTATTTT. Together with reference TRBV5-4 and TRBJ2-3, the CDR3 gives the full variable domain: ETGVTQSPTHLIKTRGQQVTLRCSSQSGHNTVSWYQQALGQGPQFIFQYYREEENGRGNFPPRFSGLQFPNYSSELNVNALELDDSALYLCASSAPGQGADTQYFGPGTRLTVL.